The next 24 T cell receptor beta chains were all read from a single sample in a study of shared clonotypes between healthy human individuals. The method was immunoSEQ multiplex PCR; TCRdb's version includes in-frame clones alone and lacks a portion of them. The repertoire holds under 1,900,000 clones, approximately 98.5% seen once, with about 0.34% in the top ten. The sequenced material came from naive CD4+ T cells sorted from blood. Regarding subset: CD45RA+ positively selected. Every receptor here comes from a man in his thirties or forties in good health.

The CDR3 loop reads CASSDDKYGEAFF. The CDR3, as DNA: TGTGCCAGCAGTGACGACAAATACGGGGAAGCTTTCTTT. The chain has TRBV2 and TRBJ1-1; D gene uncertain. Germline loops: CDR1 SNHLY, CDR2 FYNNEI. This CDR3 region has 13 residues. Trimming shortened V by 3 bases and J by 8 bases, and 13 bases separated the two germline ends.

V is TRBV7-2 and J is TRBJ2-2; D possibly corresponds to TRBD1 (6 bases). V lost 3 bases, J lost 5 bases, and 13 bases lay in between. Looked up from germline, CDR1 is SGHTA and CDR2 is FQGNSA. There are 15 residues in the CDR3. The CDR3 coding sequence is TGTGCCAGCAGCTTGGGCAGGGGAGCGACCGGGGAGCTGTTTTTT. Translating it yields CASSLGRGATGELFF.

The J gene is TRBJ2-7, the V gene TRBV10-3; D is unresolved. The germline V gene encodes CDR1 ENHRY and CDR2 SYGVKD. Trimming shortened V by 10 bases and J by 7 bases, and 14 bases separated the two germline ends. The CDR3 is 11 residues long. The CDR3 protein is CATSPLEEQYF. CDR3 sequence (DNA): TGTGCCACCAGCCCGTTGGAGGAGCAGTACTTC.

CDR3 coding DNA: TGTGCCAGCAGCTTCTTGATGAACACTGAAGCTTTCTTT. It is translated as CASSFLMNTEAFF. The chain employs TRBV11-2 and TRBJ1-1; no clear D. Germline CDR1 SGHAT, CDR2 FQNNGV. The CDR3 loop spans 13 amino acids. Trimming removed 3 bases from V and 0 bases from J, with 5 bases in between.

Comment on this clone: Other DNA sequences of this sample code for an identical CDR3. The gene calls are TRBV18 and TRBJ2-5; D unclear. The V and J ends lost 2 bases and 1 base respectively, with 5 bases between them. In germline, CDR1 is KGHSH, CDR2 LQKENI. This CDR3 has 13 residues. CDR3 coding DNA: TGTGCCAGCTCACCAGGGCCCCAAGAGACCCAGTACTTC. Translation gives CASSPGPQETQYF.

J is TRBJ2-2 and V is TRBV2; D not certain. V lost 5 bases to trimming and J lost 2 bases, with 3 bases between them. The CDR3 has 12 amino acids. The germline V gene encodes CDR1 SNHLY and CDR2 FYNNEI. As DNA, the CDR3 is TGTGCCAGCAGTAGTAACACCGGGGAGCTGTTTTTT. Translated: CASSSNTGELFF. Full variable domain (rest looked up from reference TRBV2 and TRBJ2-2): EPEVTQTPSHQVTQMGQEVILRCVPISNHLYFYWYRQILGQKVEFLVSFYNNEISEKSEIFDDQFSVERPDGSNFTLKIRSTKLEDSAMYFCASSSNTGELFFGEGSRLTVL.

The V gene is TRBV19, the J gene TRBJ1-3; TRBD1 agrees at 12 bases. Trimming took 3 bases from V and 0 from J; bases not matched to a gene: 12. The CDR3 loop spans 20 amino acids. CDR1 LNHDA and CDR2 SQIVND come from the germline V gene (reference sequence). The CDR3 sequence: CASSIVGTGGPTLSGNTIYF. The CDR3 region has the DNA TGTGCCAGTAGTATTGTTGGGACAGGGGGCCCGACGCTCTCTGGAAACACCATATATTTT.

This chain uses TRBV19 with TRBJ2-7, with 11 bases identical to TRBD2. V shed 7 bases and J 0 bases; nucleotides not matched to a gene: 5. Per germline, CDR1 LNHDA and CDR2 SQIVND (reference sequence). The CDR3 loop spans 15 amino acids. The CDR3 sequence: CASNSGRALSYEQYF. The DNA of the CDR3 is TGTGCCAGTAATAGCGGGAGGGCCCTCTCCTACGAGCAGTACTTC.

The gene calls are TRBV6-4 and TRBJ1-2; the match to TRBD1 covers 7 bases. Germline trimming cut 7 bases from V and 5 bases from J; bases unmatched to any gene: 7. Germline V gene data show CDR1 as MRHNA and CDR2 as SNTAGT. This CDR3 contains 13 residues. CDR3 sequence (DNA): TGTGCCAGCAAGGCGACAGGGAGTTATGGCTACACCTTC. It specifies CASKATGSYGYTF.

The rearrangement uses TRBV27 and TRBJ1-4; D is possibly TRBD1 (6 bases). CDR1 and CDR2 from the germline V gene are MNHEY and SMNVEV (reference sequence). V was shortened by 6 bases and J by 3 bases, with 11 bases between the two germline ends. The CDR3 totals 14 residues. CDR3 sequence: CASRQGLANEKLFF. CDR3 sequence (DNA): TGTGCCAGCAGACAGGGATTGGCTAATGAAAAACTGTTTTTT.

Written as DNA, the CDR3 is TGTGCCAGCAGTCGGGACTACCAAGAGACCCAGTACTTC. Its protein product is CASSRDYQETQYF. The chain carries TRBV5-6 and TRBJ2-5; perhaps TRBD2 as D (6 bases). Per germline, CDR1 SGHDT and CDR2 YYEEEE. The CDR3 has 13 residues. The V end was cut by 5 bases, the J end by 0 bases, with 8 bases between.

The chain joins TRBV5-6 to TRBJ2-7; TRBD2 aligns across 8 bases. The CDR3 extends over 13 amino acids. With 6 bases clipped from V and 11 bases from J, the junction kept 13 bases outside the gene matches. The germline V gene encodes CDR1 SGHDT and CDR2 YYEEEE. CDR3: CASILVREGREYF. The DNA of the CDR3 is TGTGCCAGCATCCTTGTCCGGGAGGGAAGGGAGTACTTC.

The CDR3 region is CASNQGVAGGRTDTQYF. CDR3 nucleotides: TGCGCCAGCAACCAGGGAGTAGCGGGAGGGCGCACAGATACGCAGTATTTT. This rearrangement joins TRBV4-3 to TRBJ2-3; TRBD2 matches 11 bases. The CDR3 length is 17 residues. The germline V gene has CDR1 LGHNA and CDR2 YSLEER. Trimming took 7 bases from V and 1 from J; bases not matched to a gene: 10.

This chain connects TRBV18 to TRBJ2-7, with unresolved D. The germline gives CDR1 KGHSH, CDR2 LQKENI. This CDR3 is 14 amino acids long. V gave up 3 bases and J gave up 2 bases, with 11 bases separating them. In DNA form, the CDR3 reads TGTGCCAGCTCACCTCCCGACATCACCTACGAGCAGTACTTC. Translation: CASSPPDITYEQYF. The whole variable domain, remainder taken from reference TRBV18 and TRBJ2-7, is NAGVMQNPRHLVRRRGQEARLRCSPMKGHSHVYWYRQLPEEGLKFMVYLQKENIIDESGMPKERFSAEFPKEGPSILRIQQVVRGDSAAYFCASSPPDITYEQYFGPGTRLTVT.

The V and J genes are TRBV18 and TRBJ1-2, with 9 bases that match TRBD1. The germline CDR1 and CDR2 sequences are KGHSH and LQKENI. The CDR3 is 14 residues long. The V and J ends lost 1 base and 8 bases, in that order; junction bases with no gene match: 5. In DNA form, the CDR3 reads TGTGCCAGCTCACCACTAGGACAGGGGTACGGCTACACCTTC. As protein: CASSPLGQGYGYTF.

This chain links TRBV28 with TRBJ2-7, with D perhaps TRBD2 (6 bases). The V gene's germline CDR1 is MDHEN and CDR2 SYDVKM. The ends were cut back, 7 bases at V and 2 bases at J, with 15 bases in the middle. This CDR3 has 14 residues. CDR3 sequence reads: CASIEGGGPYEQYF. The DNA for the CDR3 is TGTGCCAGCATTGAGGGAGGAGGACCCTACGAGCAGTACTTC.

The V call is TRBV11-2, the J call TRBJ2-7, with a weak D call TRBD1 (6 bases). The CDR3 is made up of 14 amino acids. CDR1 SGHAT and CDR2 FQNNGV come from the germline V gene. V lost 1 base, J lost 4 bases, and 11 bases lay in between. The CDR3 here is CASSLVQGWYEQYF. In nucleotides, the CDR3 is TGTGCCAGCAGCTTAGTACAGGGTTGGTACGAGCAGTACTTC.

The chain has TRBV19 and TRBJ2-2, with D tentatively TRBD2 (5 bases). Germline-derived CDR1 and CDR2 are LNHDA and SQIVND (reference sequence). The CDR3 totals 14 residues. V lost 2 bases and J 4 bases, leaving 8 bases between the germline ends. The CDR3 sequence: CASSIMGSTGELFF. The CDR3 region has the DNA TGTGCCAGTAGTATAATGGGGAGCACCGGGGAGCTGTTTTTT.

The gene calls are TRBV5-1 and TRBJ1-1, with no clear D. The ends were cut back, 4 bases at V and 0 bases at J, with 16 bases in the middle. The CDR3 is made up of 16 amino acids. Looked up from germline, CDR1 is SGHRS and CDR2 is YFSETQ. In DNA, the CDR3 is TGCGCCAGCAGCCCGGAGCCCGGGAGAATGAACACTGAAGCTTTCTTT. Translated: CASSPEPGRMNTEAFF.

This clone was recorded only once. The chain combines TRBV7-2 with TRBJ1-4; D is undetermined. The V gene lost 5 bases and the J gene lost 0 bases, with 10 bases spanning the gap. This CDR3 comprises 15 residues. Germline assignment: CDR1 SGHTA and CDR2 FQGNSA. CDR3 amino acids: CASSQQEATNEKLFF. The CDR3 bases are TGTGCCAGCAGCCAGCAAGAGGCAACTAATGAAAAACTGTTTTTT. Combining the CDR3 with reference TRBV7-2 and TRBJ1-4 gives the whole variable domain GAGVSQSPSNKVTEKGKDVELRCDPISGHTALYWYRQSLGQGLEFLIYFQGNSAPDKSGLPSDRFSAERTGGSVSTLTIQRTQQEDSAVYLCASSQQEATNEKLFFGSGTQLSVL.

This sequence joins TRBV27 and TRBJ1-1; D remains unclear. With 0 bases removed from V and 0 bases from J, the gap between germline ends came to 8 bases. The CDR3 totals 15 residues. CDR1 is MNHEY and CDR2 is SMNVEV in the germline V gene (reference sequence). In nucleotides, the CDR3 is TGTGCCAGCAGTTTATCCGTCAATTTGAACACTGAAGCTTTCTTT. Its protein product is CASSLSVNLNTEAFF.

The V and J genes are TRBV27 and TRBJ1-1, with unresolved D. The CDR3 length is 17 residues. Between the trimmed V and J ends, which lost 1 base and 1 base, there was a span of 16 bases. Germline lookup yields CDR1 MNHEY and CDR2 SMNVEV (reference sequence). CDR3 sequence reads: CASSLYSWSQRNTEAFF. The CDR3 DNA follows: TGTGCCAGCAGTTTATATTCTTGGTCACAGCGGAACACTGAAGCTTTCTTT.

V usage is TRBV30 and J usage is TRBJ2-3; 12 bases are shared with TRBD2. The CDR3 has 16 residues. Trimming took 2 bases from V and 4 from J; bases not matched to a gene: 7. Germline CDR1 is GTSNPN and CDR2 is SVGIG (reference sequence). The CDR3 sequence: CAWSSRLAGAADTQYF. The CDR3 region has the DNA TGTGCCTGGAGTTCTCGACTAGCGGGAGCAGCAGATACGCAGTATTTT.

The chain carries TRBV21-1 and TRBJ2-1; the D call of TRBD2 is as the table states it, not checked on the DNA. TRBV21-1 is a listed pseudogene. This CDR3 spans 18 amino acids. As DNA, the CDR3 is TGTGCCAGCAGCGGCAACAAAGATGGGACTAGCGGGAGGGAAGGGCAGTTCTTC. It yields the protein CASSGNKDGTSGREGQFF.